Listed here is a single TCR beta chain. The record originates from a study of T-cell reconstitution after alpha-beta-depleted transplantation in children. Unique molecular identifiers were used in preparing the TCRbeta library. TCRdb called the PCR reads again in MiXCR, with one record for every CDR3 protein. Of about 270,000 distinct CDR3 sequences listed, around 9.6% are singletons. V was pared by 5 bases and J by 0 bases, with 7 bases between. The CDR3 has 13 residues. Germline loops: CDR1 SGHRS, CDR2 YFSETQ. This specimen consisted of PBMCs from the stem cell graft donor, obtained from the stem cell graft. This chain links TRBV5-1 with TRBJ2-3; no clear D gene. The TCR was taken from a human donor who donated a stem cell graft to a child with SCID. CDR3 in DNA: TGCGCCAGCAGATCACATAGCACAGATACGCAGTATTTT. Its translation is CASRSHSTDTQYF.